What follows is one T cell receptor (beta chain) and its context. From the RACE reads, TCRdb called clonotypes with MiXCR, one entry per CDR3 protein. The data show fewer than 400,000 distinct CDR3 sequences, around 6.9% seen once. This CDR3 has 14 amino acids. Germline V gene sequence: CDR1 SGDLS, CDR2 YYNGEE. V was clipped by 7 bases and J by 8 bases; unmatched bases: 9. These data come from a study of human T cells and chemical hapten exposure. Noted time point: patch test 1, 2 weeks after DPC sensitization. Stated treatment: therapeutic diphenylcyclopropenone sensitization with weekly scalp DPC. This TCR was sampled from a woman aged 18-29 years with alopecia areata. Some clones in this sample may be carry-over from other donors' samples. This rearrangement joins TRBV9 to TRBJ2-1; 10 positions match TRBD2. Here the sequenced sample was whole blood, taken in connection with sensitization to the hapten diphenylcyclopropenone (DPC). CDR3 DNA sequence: TGTGCCAGCTTCGGTGCCCTAGCGGGGGATGAGCAGTTCTTC. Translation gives CASFGALAGDEQFF. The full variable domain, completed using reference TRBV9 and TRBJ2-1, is DSGVTQTPKHLITATGQRVTLRCSPRSGDLSVYWYQQSLDQGLQFLIQYYNGEERAKGNILERFSAQQFPDLHSELNLSSLELGDSALYFCASFGALAGDEQFFGPGTRLTVL.